The 28 T cell receptor beta chains below were found in one sample sequenced in a study of shared clonotypes between healthy human individuals. TCRdb's copy holds only in-frame clones and misses some; the assay was immunoSEQ multiplex PCR. The sample carries about 1.9 million clones, 85% to 95% recorded once. The naive CD8 subset, CD45RO-negative cells positively selected for CCR7, excluded terminally differentiated effector memory CD45RA+ cells. The sequenced material came from naive CD8+ T cells from PBMCs. These receptors were obtained from a man aged 18 to 30 in good health. Some clones in this sample may be carry-over from other donors' samples.

The chain carries TRBV28 and TRBJ1-1; D is possibly TRBD1 (5 bases). The CDR3 runs 12 residues. Germline-derived CDR1 and CDR2 are MDHEN and SYDVKM. Trimming removed 6 bases at V and 9 bases at J, with 14 bases between. CDR3: CASRPGPAKAFF. CDR3 nucleotide sequence: TGTGCCAGCAGACCGGGACCAGCGAAAGCTTTCTTT.

This chain joins TRBV27 and TRBJ1-1; D is unresolved. The V and J ends lost 5 bases and 1 base respectively, with 14 bases between them. The length of the CDR3 is 15 residues. Germline-derived CDR1 and CDR2 are MNHEY and SMNVEV (reference sequence). Written as DNA, the CDR3 is TGTGCCAGCAGTCCGACCTGGGTGGGGAACACTGAAGCTTTCTTT. Translation gives CASSPTWVGNTEAFF.

The chain joins TRBV15 to TRBJ2-1; 10 nucleotides line up with TRBD2. J was trimmed by 5 bases and V by 5 bases; bases with no gene match: 6. Germline V gene sequence: CDR1 LNHNV, CDR2 YYDKDF (reference sequence). CDR3 length: 15 amino acids. The CDR3 protein is CATSGGLASDNEQFF. CDR3 nucleotides: TGTGCCACCAGCGGGGGACTAGCGTCGGACAATGAGCAGTTCTTC. The full variable domain, completed using reference TRBV15 and TRBJ2-1, is DAMVIQNPRYQVTQFGKPVTLSCSQTLNHNVMYWYQQKSSQAPKLLFHYYDKDFNNEADTPDNFQSRRPNTSFCFLDIRSPGLGDTAMYLCATSGGLASDNEQFFGPGTRLTVL.

V usage is TRBV9 and J usage is TRBJ2-3, with TRBD2 identical over 7 bases. CDR3 length equals 16 residues. The V and J ends lost 3 bases and 2 bases, in that order; junction bases with no gene match: 9. Germline lookup yields CDR1 SGDLS and CDR2 YYNGEE. CDR3 sequence reads: CASSAPSGTPTDTQYF. CDR3 DNA: TGTGCCAGCAGCGCGCCCAGCGGGACCCCCACAGATACGCAGTATTTT.

V gene TRBV28 combines with J gene TRBJ2-7; 9 nucleotides align to TRBD1. The length of the CDR3 is 16 residues. CDR1 and CDR2 (germline): MDHEN, SYDVKM. Unmatched junction bases numbered 15, after V lost 3 bases and J lost 9 bases. The CDR3 DNA is TGTGCCAGCAGTTTCCCGACCACGGGACAGGGCTTAGGGCAGTACTTC. Translating it yields CASSFPTTGQGLGQYF.

This chain uses TRBV28 with TRBJ2-7; D might be TRBD1 (6 bases). The CDR3 runs to 14 residues. V lost 4 bases, J lost 6 bases, and 16 bases lay in between. Looked up from germline, CDR1 is MDHEN and CDR2 is SYDVKM. CDR3 residues: CASSWGSNRAEQYF. CDR3 nucleotide sequence: TGTGCCAGCAGTTGGGGGTCTAACAGGGCCGAGCAGTACTTC.

This chain links TRBV2 with TRBJ2-7; 9 bases agree with TRBD1. V was pared by 4 bases and J by 2 bases, with 3 bases of the junction left unmatched. The CDR3 runs to 14 residues. The V gene's germline CDR1 is SNHLY and CDR2 FYNNEI. CDR3 DNA: TGTGCCAGCAGTGGAGGACAGGGGCCCTACGAGCAGTACTTC. Its translation is CASSGGQGPYEQYF. The full variable domain, rest sourced from reference TRBV2 and TRBJ2-7, is EPEVTQTPSHQVTQMGQEVILRCVPISNHLYFYWYRQILGQKVEFLVSFYNNEISEKSEIFDDQFSVERPDGSNFTLKIRSTKLEDSAMYFCASSGGQGPYEQYFGPGTRLTVT.

For this clone: Additional DNA sequences in this sample encode the identical CDR3. The rearrangement joins TRBV7-9 to TRBJ2-7; 10 bases match TRBD1. Per germline, CDR1 SEHNR and CDR2 FQNEAQ (reference sequence). The J segment lost 3 bases and the V segment lost 6 bases, leaving 2 bases of the junction unmatched. The CDR3 is made up of 13 amino acids. The CDR3 DNA reads as TGTGCCAGCAGTGGGACAGGGGTCTACGAGCAGTACTTC. Encoded protein: CASSGTGVYEQYF.

This clone was counted once. J is TRBJ1-6 and V is TRBV4-1, with TRBD1 identical over 7 bases. Germline V CDR1 and CDR2: MGHRA, YSYEKL. The CDR3 covers 16 residues. V lost 2 bases to trimming and J lost 7 bases; unmatched junction nucleotides: 8. CDR3 in amino acids: CASSQLPQGDNSPLHF. The CDR3 DNA is TGCGCCAGCAGCCAATTACCTCAGGGGGACAATTCACCCCTCCACTTT.

Worth noting for this clone: A much larger clone lies one base from this, so it may be a read error. The CDR3 protein is CASSLAETQYF. In DNA form, the CDR3 reads TGTGCCAGCAGCTTAGCGGAGACCCAGTACTTC. This sequence joins TRBV7-8 and TRBJ2-5; no clear D. The ends were cut back, 0 bases at V and 5 bases at J, with 1 base in the middle. The CDR3 contains 11 residues. CDR1 is SGHVS and CDR2 is FQNEAQ in the germline V gene.

V usage is TRBV5-4 and J usage is TRBJ2-1; 8 positions match TRBD2. Germline V CDR1 and CDR2: SGHNT, YYREEE (reference sequence). With 1 base clipped from V and 7 bases from J, the junction kept 7 bases outside the gene matches. The length of the CDR3 is 15 residues. The DNA of the CDR3 is TGTGCCAGCAGCTTGAAGCGGGAGTTTGAGAATGAGCAGTTCTTC. It is translated as CASSLKREFENEQFF.

This clone showed up just a few times. This sequence joins TRBV29-1 and TRBJ1-1, with TRBD1 identical over 9 bases. The V gene end was trimmed by 7 bases and the J gene end by 4 bases; junction bases not matched to a gene: 4. The CDR3 extends over 12 amino acids. Germline V gene sequence: CDR1 SQVTM, CDR2 ANQGSEA. CDR3 amino acids: CSAQTGGTEAFF. The CDR3 nucleotides read TGCAGCGCCCAGACAGGGGGCACTGAAGCTTTCTTT.

The rearrangement joins TRBV23-1 to TRBJ2-1; 7 bases match TRBD1. TRBV23-1 is an ORF, with its function uncertain. V shed 2 bases and J 7 bases; nucleotides not matched to a gene: 11. CDR3 length: 16 residues. The CDR3 DNA sequence: TGCGCCAGCAGTCAAATCTGGACAGGTGGCAGGAATGAGCAGTTCTTC. It yields the protein CASSQIWTGGRNEQFF.

The chain has TRBV19 and TRBJ1-5; D perhaps matches TRBD1 (6 bases). Germline CDR1 reads LNHDA; CDR2 reads SQIVND (reference sequence). Trimming cost V 7 bases and J 1 base, with 20 bases left between them. The CDR3 loop spans 17 amino acids. CDR3 region: CASKGRGGAGSNQPQHF. In nucleotides, the CDR3 is TGTGCCAGTAAGGGGAGGGGGGGCGCCGGGAGCAATCAGCCCCAGCATTTT.

Remarks on this clone: The same CDR3 is also encoded by other DNA sequences in this sample. V and J are TRBV15 and TRBJ1-1, with a weak D call TRBD1 (6 bases). The length of the CDR3 is 14 residues. In germline, CDR1 is LNHNV, CDR2 YYDKDF (reference sequence). The V gene lost 1 base and the J gene lost 3 bases, with 9 bases spanning the gap. DNA of the CDR3: TGTGCCACCAGCAGAGTTGAGGGGGACACTGAAGCTTTCTTT. It translates to CATSRVEGDTEAFF.

This clone has only a few counts. The gene calls are TRBV7-9 and TRBJ1-1; D not certain. CDR1 and CDR2 from the germline V gene are SEHNR and FQNEAQ (reference sequence). The CDR3 consists of 12 residues. V dropped 0 bases and J dropped 6 bases, with 5 bases sitting between them. The CDR3 loop reads CASSLARSEAFF. CDR3 bases: TGTGCCAGCAGCTTAGCTAGGTCTGAAGCTTTCTTT.

Details on this clone: Different DNA sequences within this sample yield the same CDR3. The chain joins TRBV4-3 to TRBJ1-3; no firm D call. This CDR3 contains 14 residues. The V gene's germline CDR1 is LGHNA and CDR2 YSLEER. Trimming shortened V by 1 base and J by 0 bases, and 4 bases separated the two germline ends. Here the CDR3 reads CASSQANSGNTIYF. The CDR3 DNA reads TGCGCCAGCAGCCAAGCGAACTCTGGAAACACCATATATTTT.

The genes are TRBV9 and TRBJ2-3; 7 bases are a match to TRBD2. The CDR3 totals 18 residues. Germline loops: CDR1 SGDLS, CDR2 YYNGEE. With 1 base clipped from V and 2 bases from J, the junction kept 13 bases outside the gene matches. CDR3 DNA: TGTGCCAGCAGCGTAAGCGGGGCTTTGGGTTGGGCCACAGATACGCAGTATTTT. Translating it yields CASSVSGALGWATDTQYF.

CDR3 loop: CASTPGVGGANVLTF. The CDR3, as DNA: TGTGCCAGCACCCCCGGAGTCGGGGGGGCCAACGTCCTGACTTTC. The chain is built from TRBV25-1 and TRBJ2-6; unclear D gene. Germline V gene lookup returns CDR1 MGHDK and CDR2 SYGVNS. CDR3 size: 15 residues. Trimming took off 7 bases at V and 4 bases at J, with 14 bases between the two ends. Combining the CDR3 with reference TRBV25-1 and TRBJ2-6 gives the whole variable domain EADIYQTPRYLVIGTGKKITLECSQTMGHDKMYWYQQDPGMELHLIHYSYGVNSTEKGDLSSESTVSRIRTEHFPLTLESARPSHTSQYLCASTPGVGGANVLTFGAGSRLTVL.

This clone was observed a single time. The V gene is TRBV28, the J gene TRBJ2-3; 7 bases align to TRBD2. The CDR3 has 15 amino acids. The germline V gene encodes CDR1 MDHEN and CDR2 SYDVKM. V trimming: 3 bases; J trimming: 2 bases; junction bases outside the gene matches: 5. This CDR3 is CASSLGTINTDTQYF. The CDR3 region has the DNA TGTGCCAGCAGTTTGGGGACTATTAACACAGATACGCAGTATTTT.

The chain links TRBV27 to TRBJ2-2, with D possibly matching TRBD2 (6 bases). Per the germline V gene, CDR1 is MNHEY and CDR2 is SMNVEV (reference sequence). V lost 6 bases and J lost 6, with 14 bases in between. CDR3 size: 14 residues. DNA of the CDR3: TGTGCCAGCAGAATTAGAGCTAGCGCCGGGGAGCTGTTTTTT. It translates to CASRIRASAGELFF.

The CDR3 sequence is CASSGNRGTGVSEQYF. DNA for the CDR3: TGTGCCAGCAGTGGAAACAGGGGAACCGGGGTTTCCGAGCAGTACTTC. The chain uses TRBV2 and TRBJ2-7, with 7 nucleotides matching TRBD1. Germline CDR1 reads SNHLY; CDR2 reads FYNNEI. The V and J ends lost 4 bases and 6 bases, in that order; junction bases with no gene match: 15. The CDR3 runs 16 residues.

V usage is TRBV28 and J usage is TRBJ2-1, with D perhaps being TRBD1 or TRBD2 (5 bases each). CDR1 and CDR2 (germline): MDHEN, SYDVKM. Trimming cost V 6 bases and J 9 bases, with 21 bases left between them. The CDR3 loop spans 15 amino acids. CDR3: CASSARAYMRGEQFF. CDR3 bases: TGTGCCAGCAGCGCCAGGGCCTATATGAGGGGTGAGCAGTTCTTC.

The gene calls are TRBV2 and TRBJ2-7; no reliable D call. There are 12 residues in the CDR3. V lost 5 bases, J lost 2 bases, and 7 bases lay in between. CDR1 is SNHLY, CDR2 FYNNEI, per germline. The CDR3 spells CASSLATYEQYF. In nucleotides, the CDR3 is TGTGCCAGCAGTCTCGCGACCTACGAGCAGTACTTC.

The rearrangement joins TRBV10-3 to TRBJ2-7; the D call may be TRBD1 or TRBD2 (5 bases each). Trimming left V 2 bases short and J 6 bases short, with 20 bases between. The CDR3 totals 16 residues. Germline V lookup: CDR1 ENHRY, CDR2 SYGVKD. The CDR3: CAISEHLRDDPLEQYF. The CDR3 DNA sequence: TGTGCCATCAGTGAGCACTTACGGGACGACCCACTCGAGCAGTACTTC.

DNA for the CDR3: TGCGCCAGCAGCCAAGATAGGCAGGGATTGAACACCGGGGAGCTGTTTTTT. It specifies CASSQDRQGLNTGELFF. The chain is built from TRBV4-3 and TRBJ2-2; TRBD1 is a possible D gene (5 bases). The V and J ends lost 0 bases and 1 base respectively, with 12 bases between them. The CDR3 is made up of 17 amino acids. CDR1 and CDR2 (germline): LGHNA, YSLEER.

The chain links TRBV5-6 to TRBJ2-1; no reliable D call. The length of the CDR3 is 14 residues. The V gene lost 1 base and the J gene lost 5 bases, with 10 bases spanning the gap. Germline V gene sequence: CDR1 SGHDT, CDR2 YYEEEE. CDR3 protein: CASSLLTSNNEQFF. CDR3 bases: TGTGCCAGCAGCTTGCTGACATCGAACAATGAGCAGTTCTTC.

J is TRBJ2-2 and V is TRBV6-6, with a possible D match to TRBD2 (6 bases). The CDR3 extends over 14 amino acids. V was clipped by 6 bases and J by 4 bases, with 12 bases between them. Germline-derived CDR1 and CDR2 are MNHNY and SVGAGI (reference sequence). For the CDR3, the DNA is TGTGCCAGCAGCCCTTACGGGGGCACCGGGGAGCTGTTTTTT. Translated, it gives CASSPYGGTGELFF.